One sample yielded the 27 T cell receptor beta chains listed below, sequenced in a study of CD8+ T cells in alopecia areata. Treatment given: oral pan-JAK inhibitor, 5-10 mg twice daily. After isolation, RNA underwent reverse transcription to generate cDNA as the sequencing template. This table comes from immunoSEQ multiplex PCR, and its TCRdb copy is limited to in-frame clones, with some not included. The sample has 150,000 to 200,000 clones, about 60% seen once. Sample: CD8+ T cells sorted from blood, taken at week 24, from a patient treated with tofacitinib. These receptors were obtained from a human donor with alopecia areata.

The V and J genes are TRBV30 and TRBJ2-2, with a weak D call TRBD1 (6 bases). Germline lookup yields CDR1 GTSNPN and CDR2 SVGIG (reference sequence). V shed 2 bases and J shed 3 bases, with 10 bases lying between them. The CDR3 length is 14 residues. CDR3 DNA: TGTGCCTGGAGTCAGGGGCTGGACACCGGGGAGCTGTTTTTT. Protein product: CAWSQGLDTGELFF.

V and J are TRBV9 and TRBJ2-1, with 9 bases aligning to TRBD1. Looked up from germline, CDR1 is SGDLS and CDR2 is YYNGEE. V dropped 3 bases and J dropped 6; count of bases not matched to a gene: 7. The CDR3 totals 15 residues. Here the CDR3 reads CASSGWTGEGNEQFF. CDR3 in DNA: TGTGCCAGCAGCGGATGGACAGGGGAAGGCAATGAGCAGTTCTTC.

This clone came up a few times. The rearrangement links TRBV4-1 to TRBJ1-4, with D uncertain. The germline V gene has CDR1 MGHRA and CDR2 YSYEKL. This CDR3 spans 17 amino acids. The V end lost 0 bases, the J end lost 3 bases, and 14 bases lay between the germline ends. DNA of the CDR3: TGCGCCAGCAGCCAAGATCTTATGAGTGGGGCTAATGAAAAACTGTTTTTT. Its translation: CASSQDLMSGANEKLFF.

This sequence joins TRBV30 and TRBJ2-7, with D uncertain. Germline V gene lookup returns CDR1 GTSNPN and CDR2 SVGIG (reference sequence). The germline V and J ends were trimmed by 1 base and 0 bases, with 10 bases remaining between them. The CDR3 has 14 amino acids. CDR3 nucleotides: TGTGCCTGGAGTGCTGGGCAACTCTCCTACGAGCAGTACTTC. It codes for CAWSAGQLSYEQYF.

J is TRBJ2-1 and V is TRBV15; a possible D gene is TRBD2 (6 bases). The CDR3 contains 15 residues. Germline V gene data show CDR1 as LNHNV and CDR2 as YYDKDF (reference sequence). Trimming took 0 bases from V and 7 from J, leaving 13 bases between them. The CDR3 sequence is CATSRDGYGGNEQFF. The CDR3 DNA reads TGTGCCACCAGCAGAGATGGTTACGGAGGGAATGAGCAGTTCTTC.

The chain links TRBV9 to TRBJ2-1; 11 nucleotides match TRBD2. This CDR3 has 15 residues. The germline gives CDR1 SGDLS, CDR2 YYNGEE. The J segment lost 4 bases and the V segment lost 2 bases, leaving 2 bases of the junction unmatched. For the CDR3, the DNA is TGTGCCAGCAGCGTTAGCGGGGGGGATTACAATGAGCAGTTCTTC. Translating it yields CASSVSGGDYNEQFF.

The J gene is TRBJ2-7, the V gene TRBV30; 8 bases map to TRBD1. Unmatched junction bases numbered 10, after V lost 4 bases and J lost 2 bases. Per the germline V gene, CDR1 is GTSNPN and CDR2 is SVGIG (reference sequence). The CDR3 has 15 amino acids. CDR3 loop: CAWIDRDRRTYEQYF. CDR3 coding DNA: TGTGCCTGGATTGACCGGGACAGGCGAACCTACGAGCAGTACTTC.

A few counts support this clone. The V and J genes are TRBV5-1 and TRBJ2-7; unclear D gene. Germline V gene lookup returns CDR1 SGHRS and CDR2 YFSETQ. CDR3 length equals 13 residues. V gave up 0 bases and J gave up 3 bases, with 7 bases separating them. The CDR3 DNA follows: TGCGCCAGCAGCTTGGAGGCAGACTACGAGCAGTACTTC. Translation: CASSLEADYEQYF.

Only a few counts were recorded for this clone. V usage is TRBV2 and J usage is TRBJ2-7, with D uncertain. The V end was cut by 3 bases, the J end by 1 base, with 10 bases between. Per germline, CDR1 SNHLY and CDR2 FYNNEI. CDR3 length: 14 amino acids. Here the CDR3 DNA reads TGTGCCAGCAGTGATCACGACTTTTCCTACGAGCAGTACTTC. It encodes CASSDHDFSYEQYF.

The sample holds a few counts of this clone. CDR3 nucleotide sequence: TGTGCCAGCAGCTCCGAGGCAGAAAGATACAATGAGCAGTTCTTC. Its protein product is CASSSEAERYNEQFF. This chain uses TRBV6-1 with TRBJ2-1; no firm D call. Germline V gives CDR1 MNHNS, CDR2 SASEGT. This CDR3 contains 15 residues. V was shortened by 6 bases and J by 4 bases, with 16 bases between the two germline ends.

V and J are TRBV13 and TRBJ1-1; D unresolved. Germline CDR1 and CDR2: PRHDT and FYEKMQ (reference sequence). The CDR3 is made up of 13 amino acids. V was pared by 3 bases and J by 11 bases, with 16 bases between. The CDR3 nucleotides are TGTGCCAGCAGCTTTGGGCGGACGCGAAGGGCTTTCTTT. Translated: CASSFGRTRRAFF.

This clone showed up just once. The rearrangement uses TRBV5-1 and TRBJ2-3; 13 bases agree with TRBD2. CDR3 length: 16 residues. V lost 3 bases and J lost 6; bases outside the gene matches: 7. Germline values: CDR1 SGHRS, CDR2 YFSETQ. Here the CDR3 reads CASSWTSGGTGDTQYF. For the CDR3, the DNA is TGCGCCAGCAGCTGGACTAGCGGGGGCACCGGGGATACGCAGTATTTT.

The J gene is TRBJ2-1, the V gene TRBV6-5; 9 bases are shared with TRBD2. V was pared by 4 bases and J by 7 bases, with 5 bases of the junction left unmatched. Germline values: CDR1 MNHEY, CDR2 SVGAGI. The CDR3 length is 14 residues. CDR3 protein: CASSFGGGGNEQFF. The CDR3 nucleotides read TGTGCCAGCAGTTTTGGCGGGGGGGGGAATGAGCAGTTCTTC.

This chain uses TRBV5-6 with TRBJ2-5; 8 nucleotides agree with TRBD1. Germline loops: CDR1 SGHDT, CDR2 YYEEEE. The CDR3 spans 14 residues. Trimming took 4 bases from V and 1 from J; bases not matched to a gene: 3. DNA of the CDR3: TGTGCCAGCAGCCAAGGACAGGGCCAAGAGACCCAGTACTTC. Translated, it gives CASSQGQGQETQYF.

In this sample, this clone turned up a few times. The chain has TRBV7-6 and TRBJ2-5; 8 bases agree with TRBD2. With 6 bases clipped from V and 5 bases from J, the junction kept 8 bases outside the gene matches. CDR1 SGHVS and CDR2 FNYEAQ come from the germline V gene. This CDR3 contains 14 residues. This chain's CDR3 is CASRAGALGETQYF. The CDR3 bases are TGTGCCAGCAGAGCGGGGGCCCTCGGGGAGACCCAGTACTTC.

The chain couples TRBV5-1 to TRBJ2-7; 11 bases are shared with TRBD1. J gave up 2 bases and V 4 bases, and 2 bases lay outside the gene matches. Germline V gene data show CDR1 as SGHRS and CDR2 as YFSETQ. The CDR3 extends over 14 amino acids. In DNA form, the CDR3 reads TGCGCCAGCAGCACGGACAGGGGGCCCTACGAGCAGTACTTC. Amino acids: CASSTDRGPYEQYF.

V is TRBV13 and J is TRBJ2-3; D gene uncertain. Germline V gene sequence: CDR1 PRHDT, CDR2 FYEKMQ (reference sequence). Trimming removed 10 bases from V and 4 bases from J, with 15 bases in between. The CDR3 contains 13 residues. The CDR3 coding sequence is TGTGCCAACCGACTGGGTGGCGCAGATACGCAGTATTTT. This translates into CANRLGGADTQYF.

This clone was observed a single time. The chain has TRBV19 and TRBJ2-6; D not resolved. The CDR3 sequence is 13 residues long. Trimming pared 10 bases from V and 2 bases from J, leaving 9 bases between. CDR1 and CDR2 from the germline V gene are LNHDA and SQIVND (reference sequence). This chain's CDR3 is CATMGTGANVLTF. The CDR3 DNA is TGTGCCACCATGGGGACTGGGGCCAACGTCCTGACTTTC.

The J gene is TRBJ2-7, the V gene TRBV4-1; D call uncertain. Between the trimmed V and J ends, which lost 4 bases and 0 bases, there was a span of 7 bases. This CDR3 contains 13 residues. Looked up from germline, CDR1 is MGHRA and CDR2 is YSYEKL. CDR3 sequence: CASSPSGSYEQYF. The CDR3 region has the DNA TGCGCCAGCAGCCCATCGGGCTCCTACGAGCAGTACTTC.

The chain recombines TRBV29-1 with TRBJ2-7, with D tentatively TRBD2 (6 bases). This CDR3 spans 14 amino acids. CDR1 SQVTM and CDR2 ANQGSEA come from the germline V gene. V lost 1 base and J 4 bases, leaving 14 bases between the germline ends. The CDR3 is CSVEGLSGAYEQYF. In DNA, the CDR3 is TGCAGCGTTGAAGGCCTTTCGGGAGCGTACGAGCAGTACTTC.

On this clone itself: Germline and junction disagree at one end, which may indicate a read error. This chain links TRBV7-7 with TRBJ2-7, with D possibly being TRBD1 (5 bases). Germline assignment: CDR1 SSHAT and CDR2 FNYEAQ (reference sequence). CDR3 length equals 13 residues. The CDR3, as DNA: TGTGCTAGCAGCTTAAGGGGTAACTACGAGCAGTACTTC. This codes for CASSLRGNYEQYF.

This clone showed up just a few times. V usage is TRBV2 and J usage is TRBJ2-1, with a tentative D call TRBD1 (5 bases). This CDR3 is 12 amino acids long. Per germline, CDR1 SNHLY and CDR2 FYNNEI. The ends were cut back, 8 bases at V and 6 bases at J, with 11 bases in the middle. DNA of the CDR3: TGTGCCAGCCCTAGGGGTATCAATGAGCAGTTCTTC. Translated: CASPRGINEQFF. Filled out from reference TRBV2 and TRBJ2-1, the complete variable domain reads EPEVTQTPSHQVTQMGQEVILRCVPISNHLYFYWYRQILGQKVEFLVSFYNNEISEKSEIFDDQFSVERPDGSNFTLKIRSTKLEDSAMYFCASPRGINEQFFGPGTRLTVL.

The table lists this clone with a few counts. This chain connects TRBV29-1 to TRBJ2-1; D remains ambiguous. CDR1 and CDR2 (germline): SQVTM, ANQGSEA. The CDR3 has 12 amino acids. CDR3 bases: TGCACCATACTCAGCTCCTACAATGAGCAGTTCTTC. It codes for CTILSSYNEQFF.

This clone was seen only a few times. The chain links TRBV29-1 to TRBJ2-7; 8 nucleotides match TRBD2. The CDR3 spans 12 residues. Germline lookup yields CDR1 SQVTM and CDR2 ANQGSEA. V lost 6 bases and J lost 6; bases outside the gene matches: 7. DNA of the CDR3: TGCAGCGTCCCGGGGGGGCTGGGCGAGCAGTACTTC. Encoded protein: CSVPGGLGEQYF.

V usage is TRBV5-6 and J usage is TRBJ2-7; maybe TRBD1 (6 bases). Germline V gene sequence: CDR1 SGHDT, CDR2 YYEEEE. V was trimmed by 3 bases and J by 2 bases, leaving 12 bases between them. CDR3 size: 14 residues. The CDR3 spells CASSWGTSPYEQYF. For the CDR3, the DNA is TGTGCCAGCAGCTGGGGGACATCGCCCTACGAGCAGTACTTC.

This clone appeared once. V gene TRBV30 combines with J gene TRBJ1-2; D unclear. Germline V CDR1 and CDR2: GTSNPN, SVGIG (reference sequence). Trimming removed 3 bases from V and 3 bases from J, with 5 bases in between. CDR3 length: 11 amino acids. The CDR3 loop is CAWRQDYGYTF. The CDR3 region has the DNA TGTGCCTGGAGGCAAGACTATGGCTACACCTTC. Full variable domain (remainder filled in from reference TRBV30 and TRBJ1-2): SQTIHQWPATLVQPVGSPLSLECTVEGTSNPNLYWYRQAAGRGLQLLFYSVGIGQISSEVPQNLSASRPQDRQFILSSKKLLLSDSGFYLCAWRQDYGYTFGSGTRLTVV.

As DNA, the CDR3 is TGTGCCAGCAGCGTAGGGGACAGGGCCACTGAAGCTTTCTTT. It yields the protein CASSVGDRATEAFF. The gene calls are TRBV9 and TRBJ1-1; TRBD1 matches 9 bases. The CDR3 is made up of 14 amino acids. The trim removed 0 bases at V and 4 bases at J, leaving 1 base unmatched. Germline V CDR1 and CDR2: SGDLS, YYNGEE.